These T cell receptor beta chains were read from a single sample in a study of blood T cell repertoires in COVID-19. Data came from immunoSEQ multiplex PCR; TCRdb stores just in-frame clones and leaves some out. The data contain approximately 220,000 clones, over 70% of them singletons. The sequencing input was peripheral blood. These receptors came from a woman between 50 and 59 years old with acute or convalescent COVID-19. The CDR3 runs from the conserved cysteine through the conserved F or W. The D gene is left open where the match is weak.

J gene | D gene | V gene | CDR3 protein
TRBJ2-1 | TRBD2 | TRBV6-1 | CASSDLAVQLVPSEQFF
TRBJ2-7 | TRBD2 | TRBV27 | CASSHLAGDSNYEQYF
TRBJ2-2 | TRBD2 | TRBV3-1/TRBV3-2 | CASSSTMTSGNTGELFF
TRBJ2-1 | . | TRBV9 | CASSDAGEQFF
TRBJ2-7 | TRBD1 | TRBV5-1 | CASSPPDREYEQYF
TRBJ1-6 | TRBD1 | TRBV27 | CASSLGQVDASPLHF
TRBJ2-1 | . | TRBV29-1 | CSVEGLPSSYNEQFF
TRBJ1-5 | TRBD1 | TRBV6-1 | CASSESPGQGMGNQPQHF
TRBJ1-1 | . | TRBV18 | CASSTGHMNTEAFF
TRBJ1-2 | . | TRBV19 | CASSIPGTQNYGYTF
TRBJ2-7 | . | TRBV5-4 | CASSLGHLMGEQYF
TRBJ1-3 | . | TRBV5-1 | CASSLGLPSSGNTIYF
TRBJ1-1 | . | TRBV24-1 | CATSDLIGTEAFF
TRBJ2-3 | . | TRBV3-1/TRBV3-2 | CASSQDAGTQYF
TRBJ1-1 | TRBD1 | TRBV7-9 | CASSFRPGQGYTEAFF
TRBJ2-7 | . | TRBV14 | CASSQTRAREQYF
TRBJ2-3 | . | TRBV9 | CASSRSTDTQYF
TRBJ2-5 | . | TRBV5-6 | CASSFRRSEETQYF
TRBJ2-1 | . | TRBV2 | CASSYREGGEEQFF
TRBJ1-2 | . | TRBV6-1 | CASSEGGDDYGYTF
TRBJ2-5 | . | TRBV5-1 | CASTPAKGRWETQYF
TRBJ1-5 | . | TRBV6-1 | CASSETHRNQPQHF
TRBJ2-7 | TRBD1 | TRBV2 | CATHAGGSEEQYF
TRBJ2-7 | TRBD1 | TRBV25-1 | CASSATGDEQYF
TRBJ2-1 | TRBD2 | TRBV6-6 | CASRGGGPYNEQFF
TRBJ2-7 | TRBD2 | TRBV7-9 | CASSLAVGLADRSYEQYF
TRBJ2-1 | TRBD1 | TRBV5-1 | CASSLAPGQGVDEQFF
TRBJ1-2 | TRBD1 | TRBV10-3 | CAIRGNKGDRQGYTF
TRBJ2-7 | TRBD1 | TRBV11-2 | CASSFDRGGLEQYF
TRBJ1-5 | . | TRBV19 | CASSMRGPNSNQPQHF
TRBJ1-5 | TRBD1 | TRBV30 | CAWSAGTGVDQPQHF
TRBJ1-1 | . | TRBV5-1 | CASSPNRVGGNTEAFF
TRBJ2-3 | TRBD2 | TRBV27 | CASSSSGLAPSSTDTQYF
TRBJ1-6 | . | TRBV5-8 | CASSLAQGNSPLHF
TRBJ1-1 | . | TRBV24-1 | CATSDRGTVNTEAFF
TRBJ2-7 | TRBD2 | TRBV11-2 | CASSLEAGGGKQYF
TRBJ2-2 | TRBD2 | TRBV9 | CASSVQAGGRSGELFF
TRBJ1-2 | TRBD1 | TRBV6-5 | CASSTGGAYGYTF
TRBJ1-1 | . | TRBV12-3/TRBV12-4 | CASSGENTEAFF
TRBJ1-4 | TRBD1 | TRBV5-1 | CASSLRTGGGEKLFF
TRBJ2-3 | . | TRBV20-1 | CSASGRQDYTDTQYF
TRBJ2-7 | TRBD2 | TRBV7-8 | CASSSTSGSSYEQYF
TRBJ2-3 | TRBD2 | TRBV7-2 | CASSSPRVAGRQYF
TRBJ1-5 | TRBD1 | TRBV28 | CASSFRQGQGKSYSNQPQHF
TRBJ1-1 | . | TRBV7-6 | CASSSPFGSNTEAFF
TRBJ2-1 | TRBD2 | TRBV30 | CAFSGESYNEQFF
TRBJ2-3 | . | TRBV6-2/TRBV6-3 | CASSYAGSSTDTQYF
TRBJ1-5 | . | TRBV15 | CATSREGGQPQHF
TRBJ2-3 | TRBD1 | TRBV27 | CASSASWDRGWDTQYF
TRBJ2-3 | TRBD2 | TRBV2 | CASNVAGAKDTQYF